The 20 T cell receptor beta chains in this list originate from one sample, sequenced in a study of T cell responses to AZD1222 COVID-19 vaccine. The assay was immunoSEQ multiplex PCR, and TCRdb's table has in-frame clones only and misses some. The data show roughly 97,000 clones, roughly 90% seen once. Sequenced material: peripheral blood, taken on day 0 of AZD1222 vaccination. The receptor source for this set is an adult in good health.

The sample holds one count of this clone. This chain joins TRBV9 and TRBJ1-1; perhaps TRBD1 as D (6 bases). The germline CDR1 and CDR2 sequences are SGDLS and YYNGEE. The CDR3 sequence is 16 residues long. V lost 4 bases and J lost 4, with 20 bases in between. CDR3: CASSSGGRGRPTEAFF. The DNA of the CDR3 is TGTGCCAGCAGCTCCGGGGGCAGGGGTCGGCCCACTGAAGCTTTCTTT.

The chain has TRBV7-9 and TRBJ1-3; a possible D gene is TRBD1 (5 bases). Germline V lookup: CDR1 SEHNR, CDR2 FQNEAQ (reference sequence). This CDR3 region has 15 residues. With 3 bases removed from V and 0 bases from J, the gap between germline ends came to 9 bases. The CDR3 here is CASSFTGLSGNTIYF. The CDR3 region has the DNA TGTGCCAGCAGCTTTACAGGACTCTCTGGAAACACCATATATTTT.

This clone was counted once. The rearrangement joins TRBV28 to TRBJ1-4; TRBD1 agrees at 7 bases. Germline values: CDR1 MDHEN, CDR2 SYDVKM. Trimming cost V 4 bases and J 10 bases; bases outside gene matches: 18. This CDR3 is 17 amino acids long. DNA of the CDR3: TGTGCCAGCAGTTCCACAGGGGTAGGGGGGGTTTTTGGAAAACTGTTTTTT. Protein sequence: CASSSTGVGGVFGKLFF.

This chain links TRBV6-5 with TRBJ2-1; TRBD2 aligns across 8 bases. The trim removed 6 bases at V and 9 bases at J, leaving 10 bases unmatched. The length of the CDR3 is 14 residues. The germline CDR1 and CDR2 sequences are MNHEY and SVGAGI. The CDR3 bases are TGTGCCAGCAGCGCCCCCGGGGGGGCTAGTGAGCAGTTCTTC. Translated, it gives CASSAPGGASEQFF.

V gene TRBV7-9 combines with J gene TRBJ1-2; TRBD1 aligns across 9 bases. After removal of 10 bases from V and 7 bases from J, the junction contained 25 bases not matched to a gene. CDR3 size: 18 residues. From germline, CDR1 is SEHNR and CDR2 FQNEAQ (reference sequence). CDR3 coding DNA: TGTGCCACCCCACGGGGGACAGGGAAGGCACTCCGGGGTGGTGGCTACACCTTC. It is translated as CATPRGTGKALRGGGYTF.

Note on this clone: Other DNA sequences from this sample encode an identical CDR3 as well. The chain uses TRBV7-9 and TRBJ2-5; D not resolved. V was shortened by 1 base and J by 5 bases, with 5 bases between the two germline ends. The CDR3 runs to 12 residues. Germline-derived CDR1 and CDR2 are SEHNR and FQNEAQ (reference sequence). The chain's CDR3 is CASSLVGETQYF. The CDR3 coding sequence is TGTGCCAGCAGCTTAGTCGGTGAGACCCAGTACTTC.

CDR3 nucleotide sequence: TGCGCCAGCAGGGGACTAGCTGGGGGCACAGATACGCAGTATTTT. This sequence encodes CASRGLAGGTDTQYF. This chain uses TRBV10-2 with TRBJ2-3, with 9 positions matching TRBD2. Germline trimming cut 6 bases from V and 1 base from J; bases unmatched to any gene: 5. Germline V gives CDR1 WSHSY, CDR2 SAAADI. This CDR3 is built from 15 residues.

The CDR3 DNA is TGCGCCAGCAGCAAAAGGGACAGATTATTAGTCGTTGACACTGAAGCTTTCTTT. Its protein product is CASSKRDRLLVVDTEAFF. The V call is TRBV5-1, the J call TRBJ1-1, with 7 bases identical to TRBD1. V trimming: 4 bases; J trimming: 3 bases; junction bases outside the gene matches: 18. CDR1 is SGHRS, CDR2 YFSETQ, per germline. CDR3 length: 18 amino acids. The complete variable domain, with remaining parts taken from reference TRBV5-1 and TRBJ1-1, reads KAGVTQTPRYLIKTRGQQVTLSCSPISGHRSVSWYQQTPGQGLQFLFEYFSETQRNKGNFPGRFSGRQFSNSRSEMNVSTLELGDSALYLCASSKRDRLLVVDTEAFFGQGTRLTVV.

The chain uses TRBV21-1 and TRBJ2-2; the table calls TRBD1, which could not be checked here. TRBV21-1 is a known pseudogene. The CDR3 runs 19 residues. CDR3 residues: CASSKARQGAGGKAGELFF. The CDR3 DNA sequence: TGTGCCAGCAGCAAAGCGAGACAGGGCGCTGGGGGGAAGGCCGGGGAGCTGTTTTTT.

In nucleotides, the CDR3 is TGTGCCAGCAGTGAGACAGGGTACTACGAGCAGTACTTC. Protein sequence: CASSETGYYEQYF. This chain uses TRBV2 with TRBJ2-7; 7 bases agree with TRBD1. This CDR3 has 13 residues. Germline V CDR1 and CDR2: SNHLY, FYNNEI. V lost 3 bases to trimming and J lost 3 bases; unmatched junction nucleotides: 2. Complete variable domain (other parts from reference TRBV2 and TRBJ2-7): EPEVTQTPSHQVTQMGQEVILRCVPISNHLYFYWYRQILGQKVEFLVSFYNNEISEKSEIFDDQFSVERPDGSNFTLKIRSTKLEDSAMYFCASSETGYYEQYFGPGTRLTVT.

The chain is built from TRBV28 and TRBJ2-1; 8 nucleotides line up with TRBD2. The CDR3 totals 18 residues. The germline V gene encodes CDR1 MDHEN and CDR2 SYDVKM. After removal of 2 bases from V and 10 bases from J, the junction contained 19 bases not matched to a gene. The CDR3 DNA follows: TGTGCCAGCAGTTTAATGGGGACTAGTGGGGGGCGCGGGCGGGAGCAGTTCTTC. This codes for CASSLMGTSGGRGREQFF.

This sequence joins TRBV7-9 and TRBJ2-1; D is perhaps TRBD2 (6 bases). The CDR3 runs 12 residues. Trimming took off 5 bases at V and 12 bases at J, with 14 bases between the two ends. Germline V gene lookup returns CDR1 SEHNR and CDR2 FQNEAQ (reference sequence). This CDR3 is CASSNQRLVQFF. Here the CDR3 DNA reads TGTGCCAGCAGCAACCAGAGACTAGTGCAGTTCTTC.

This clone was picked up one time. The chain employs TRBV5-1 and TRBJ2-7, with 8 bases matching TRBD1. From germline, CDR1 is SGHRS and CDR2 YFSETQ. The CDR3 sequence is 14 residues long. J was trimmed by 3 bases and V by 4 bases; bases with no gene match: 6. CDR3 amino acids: CASSVGTGSYEQYF. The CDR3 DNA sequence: TGCGCCAGCAGCGTCGGGACAGGCAGCTACGAGCAGTACTTC. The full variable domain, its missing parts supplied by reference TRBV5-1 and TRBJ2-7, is KAGVTQTPRYLIKTRGQQVTLSCSPISGHRSVSWYQQTPGQGLQFLFEYFSETQRNKGNFPGRFSGRQFSNSRSEMNVSTLELGDSALYLCASSVGTGSYEQYFGPGTRLTVT.

The CDR3 protein is CASSLARGGSTDTQYF. CDR3 nucleotide sequence: TGTGCCAGCAGCTTGGCAAGGGGGGGGTCCACAGATACGCAGTATTTT. The genes are TRBV5-4 and TRBJ2-3, with D possibly being TRBD2 (7 bases). Germline V gives CDR1 SGHNT, CDR2 YYREEE (reference sequence). V lost 0 bases, J lost 2 bases, and 13 bases lay in between. The CDR3 totals 16 residues.

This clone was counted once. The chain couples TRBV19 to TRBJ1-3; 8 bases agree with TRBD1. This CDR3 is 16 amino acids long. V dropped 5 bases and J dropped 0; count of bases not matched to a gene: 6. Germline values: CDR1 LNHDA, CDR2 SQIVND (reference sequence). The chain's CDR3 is CASSPRTGSSGNTIYF. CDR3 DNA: TGTGCCAGTAGTCCCCGGACAGGGTCCTCTGGAAACACCATATATTTT.

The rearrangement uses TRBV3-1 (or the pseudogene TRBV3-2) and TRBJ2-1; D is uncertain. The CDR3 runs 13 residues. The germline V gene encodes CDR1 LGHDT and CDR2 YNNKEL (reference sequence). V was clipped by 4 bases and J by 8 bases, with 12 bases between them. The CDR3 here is CASSLLPADEQFF. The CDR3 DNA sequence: TGTGCCAGCAGCCTACTTCCCGCGGATGAGCAGTTCTTC.

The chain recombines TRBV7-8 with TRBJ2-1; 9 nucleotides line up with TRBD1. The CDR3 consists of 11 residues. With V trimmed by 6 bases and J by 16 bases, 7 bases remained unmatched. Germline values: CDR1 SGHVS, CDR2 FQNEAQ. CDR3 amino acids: CASRDRDRDFF. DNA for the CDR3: TGTGCCAGCAGGGATCGGGACAGGGATTTCTTC.

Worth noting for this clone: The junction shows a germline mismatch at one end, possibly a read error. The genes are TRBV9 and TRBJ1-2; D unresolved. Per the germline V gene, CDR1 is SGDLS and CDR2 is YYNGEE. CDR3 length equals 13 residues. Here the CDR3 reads CASSVGTGQETIF. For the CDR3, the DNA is TGTGCCAGCAGCGTAGGGACTGGGCAGGAGACTATCTTC.

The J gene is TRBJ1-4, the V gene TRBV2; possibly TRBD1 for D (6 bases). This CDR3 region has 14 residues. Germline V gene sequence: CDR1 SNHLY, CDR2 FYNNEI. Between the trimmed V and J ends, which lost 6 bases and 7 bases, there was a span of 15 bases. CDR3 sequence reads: CASRVQGIAEKLFF. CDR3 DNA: TGTGCCAGCAGAGTACAGGGTATAGCTGAAAAACTGTTTTTT.

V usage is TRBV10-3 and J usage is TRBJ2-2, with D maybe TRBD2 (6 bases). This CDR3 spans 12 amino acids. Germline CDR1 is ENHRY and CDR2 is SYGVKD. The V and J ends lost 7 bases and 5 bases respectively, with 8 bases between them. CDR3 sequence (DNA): TGTGCCATCAAGGAGGGGACCGGGGAGCTGTTTTTT. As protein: CAIKEGTGELFF.